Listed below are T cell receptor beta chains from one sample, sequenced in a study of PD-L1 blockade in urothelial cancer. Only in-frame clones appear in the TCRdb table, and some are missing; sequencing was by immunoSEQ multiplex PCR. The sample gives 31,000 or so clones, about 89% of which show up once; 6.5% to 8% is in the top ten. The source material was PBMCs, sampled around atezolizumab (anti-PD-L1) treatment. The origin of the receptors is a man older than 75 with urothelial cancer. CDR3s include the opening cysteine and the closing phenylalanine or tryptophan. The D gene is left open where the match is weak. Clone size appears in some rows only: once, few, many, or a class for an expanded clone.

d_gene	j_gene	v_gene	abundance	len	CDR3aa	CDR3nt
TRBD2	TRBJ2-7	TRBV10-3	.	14	CAISEDTSVYEQYF	TGTGCCATCAGTGAGGATACTAGCGTCTACGAGCAGTACTTC
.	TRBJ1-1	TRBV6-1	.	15	CASSEGDRMNTEAFF	TGTGCCAGCAGTGAAGGCGACAGGATGAACACTGAAGCTTTCTTT
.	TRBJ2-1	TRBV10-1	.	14	CASSGVSSYNEQFF	TGCGCCAGCTCAGGGGTCAGCTCCTACAATGAGCAGTTCTTC
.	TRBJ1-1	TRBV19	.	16	CASSARLTSRGTEAFF	TGTGCCAGTAGTGCGCGATTGACCTCGCGAGGGACTGAAGCTTTCTTT
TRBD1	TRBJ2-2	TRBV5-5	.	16	CASSARDRAFTGELFF	TGTGCCAGCAGTGCCCGGGACAGGGCATTCACCGGGGAGCTGTTTTTT
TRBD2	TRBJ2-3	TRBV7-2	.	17	CASSLGLAGGGTDTQYF	TGTGCCAGCAGCTTGGGACTAGCGGGAGGGGGCACAGATACGCAGTATTTT
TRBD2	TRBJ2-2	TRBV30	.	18	CAWSVRGSGRANTGELFF	TGTGCCTGGAGTGTACGGGGTAGCGGGAGGGCGAACACCGGGGAGCTGTTTTTT
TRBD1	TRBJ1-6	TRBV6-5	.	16	CASSYLDRGPGSPLHF	TGTGCCAGCAGTTACCTCGACAGGGGGCCGGGTTCACCCCTCCACTTT
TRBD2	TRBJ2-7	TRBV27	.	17	CASSLAASGSWGYEQYF	TGTGCCAGCAGTTTAGCGGCTAGCGGGAGTTGGGGCTACGAGCAGTACTTC
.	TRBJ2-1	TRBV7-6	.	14	CASSLIGGVNEQFF	TGTGCCAGCAGCTTAATAGGCGGCGTCAATGAGCAGTTCTTC
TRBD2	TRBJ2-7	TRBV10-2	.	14	CASRTSGRAPEQYF	TGCGCCAGCAGGACTAGCGGGAGGGCCCCCGAGCAGTACTTC
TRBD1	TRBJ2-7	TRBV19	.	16	CASSPSTGGFPYEQYF	TGTGCCAGTAGTCCCAGTACAGGGGGCTTTCCCTACGAGCAGTACTTC
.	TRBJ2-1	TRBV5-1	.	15	CASKTSPSSYNEQFF	TGCGCCAGCAAGACTTCCCCGAGCTCCTACAATGAGCAGTTCTTC
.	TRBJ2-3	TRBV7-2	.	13	CASSLDRSDTQYF	TGTGCCAGCAGCTTAGACAGGTCAGATACGCAGTATTTT
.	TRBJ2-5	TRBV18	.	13	CASSPRLQETQYF	TGTGCCAGCTCACCACGACTCCAAGAGACCCAGTACTTC
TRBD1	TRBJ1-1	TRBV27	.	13	CASSDRGNTEAFF	TGTGCCAGCAGTGACAGGGGGAACACTGAAGCTTTCTTT
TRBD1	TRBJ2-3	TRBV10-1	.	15	CASSDGQGITDTQYF	TGCGCCAGCAGCGACGGACAGGGGATCACAGATACGCAGTATTTT
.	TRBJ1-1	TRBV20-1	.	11	CSARWGEGAFF	TGCAGTGCTCGCTGGGGTGAGGGAGCTTTCTTT
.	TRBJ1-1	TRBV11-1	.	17	CASSLVRYGEGNTEAFF	TGTGCCAGCAGCTTAGTACGGTACGGTGAGGGGAACACTGAAGCTTTCTTT
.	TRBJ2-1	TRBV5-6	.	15	CASSSIQGSYNEQFF	TGTGCCAGCAGTTCTATACAGGGATCCTACAATGAGCAGTTCTTC
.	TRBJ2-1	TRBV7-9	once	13	CASSLTRDNEQFF	TGTGCCAGCAGCTTAACACGTGACAATGAGCAGTTCTTC
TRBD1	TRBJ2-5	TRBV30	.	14	CAWSVSGTVETQYF	TGTGCCTGGAGTGTATCGGGGACAGTAGAGACCCAGTACTTC
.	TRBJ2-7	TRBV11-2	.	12	CASSPRGNEQYF	TGTGCCAGCAGCCCTAGGGGGAACGAGCAGTACTTC
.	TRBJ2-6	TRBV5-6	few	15	CASSSEGYGANVLTF	TGTGCCAGCAGCTCCGAGGGTTACGGGGCCAACGTCCTGACTTTC
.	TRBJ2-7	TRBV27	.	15	CASSIGGASWGEQYF	TGTGCCAGCAGTATAGGGGGGGCCTCGTGGGGCGAGCAGTACTTC
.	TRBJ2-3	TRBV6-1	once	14	CASRQTGKTDTQYF	TGTGCCAGCAGGCAAACAGGGAAGACAGATACGCAGTATTTT
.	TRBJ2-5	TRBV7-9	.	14	CASSLVRLEETQYF	TGTGCCAGCAGCTTAGTTAGACTAGAGGAGACCCAGTACTTC
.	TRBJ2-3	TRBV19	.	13	CASSMRQPNTQYF	TGTGCCAGTAGTATGCGACAGCCTAATACGCAGTATTTT
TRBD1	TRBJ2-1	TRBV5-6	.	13	CASSGDRGNEQFF	TGTGCCAGCAGCGGTGACAGGGGCAATGAGCAGTTCTTC
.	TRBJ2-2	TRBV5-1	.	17	CASHSTGLLLNTGELFF	TGCGCCAGCCACTCTACCGGACTCCTACTTAATACCGGGGAGCTGTTTTTT
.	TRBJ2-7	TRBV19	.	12	CASSTNSYEQYF	TGTGCCAGTAGTACTAACAGTTACGAGCAGTACTTC